The 14 T cell receptor beta chains in this list originate from one sample, sequenced in a study of blood T cell repertoires in COVID-19. Libraries were prepared by immunoSEQ multiplex PCR; TCRdb keeps only in-frame clonotypes and omits some of them. The sample holds 80,000 to 100,000 clones, 65% to 85% seen once. The sample was peripheral blood. The origin of the receptors is a man aged 55 to 70 with acute or convalescent COVID-19.

This sequence joins TRBV5-4 and TRBJ2-2; 14 bases line up with TRBD2. Per germline, CDR1 SGHNT and CDR2 YYREEE (reference sequence). The CDR3 runs to 15 residues. V shed 4 bases and J 7 bases; nucleotides not matched to a gene: 3. The DNA of the CDR3 is TGTGCCAGCAGCCGACTAGCGGGAGGGATCGGGGAGCTGTTTTTT. Its protein product is CASSRLAGGIGELFF.

The rearrangement links TRBV6-5 to TRBJ2-7, with TRBD2 identical over 9 bases. The CDR3 extends over 15 amino acids. Germline CDR1 reads MNHEY; CDR2 reads SVGAGI. J lost 3 bases, V lost 4 bases, and 7 bases had no gene match. CDR3 loop: CASSSSGLAFYEQYF. CDR3 in DNA: TGTGCCAGCAGTTCATCGGGACTAGCTTTCTACGAGCAGTACTTC.

V is TRBV3-1 (or the pseudogene TRBV3-2) and J is TRBJ2-1, with a tentative D call TRBD1 (6 bases). Trimming shortened V by 4 bases and J by 5 bases, and 12 bases separated the two germline ends. Germline CDR1 reads LGHDT; CDR2 reads YNNKEL (reference sequence). This CDR3 is 14 amino acids long. CDR3 nucleotide sequence: TGTGCCAGCAGCCTAAGACAGGCGAACAATGAGCAGTTCTTC. Translating gives CASSLRQANNEQFF.

The rearrangement links TRBV5-5 to TRBJ2-3; maybe TRBD1 (5 bases). Trimming left V 1 base short and J 9 bases short, with 24 bases between. This CDR3 region has 17 residues. The germline V gene encodes CDR1 SGHKS and CDR2 YYEKEE (reference sequence). The CDR3 coding sequence is TGTGCCAGCAGCTTGAGAATCGGGCAGGGCTCCTCAGGAACGCAGTATTTT. Amino acids: CASSLRIGQGSSGTQYF.

The chain recombines TRBV6-2 or TRBV6-3 with TRBJ2-1; 13 bases agree with TRBD2. The J segment lost 5 bases and the V segment lost 2 bases, leaving 12 bases of the junction unmatched. Germline V gives CDR1 MNHEY, CDR2 SVGEGT. This CDR3 is 19 amino acids long. CDR3: CASSYAMQTTSGRDNEQFF. CDR3 DNA sequence: TGTGCCAGCAGTTACGCGATGCAGACTACTAGCGGGAGGGACAATGAGCAGTTCTTC.

This clone came up once. In nucleotides, the CDR3 is TGTGCCAGCAGCGTCGCGGGAGAGGCGCCGCAGTTCTTC. Translated, it gives CASSVAGEAPQFF. The rearrangement joins TRBV5-5 to TRBJ2-1, with TRBD2 matching 7 bases. Germline-derived CDR1 and CDR2 are SGHKS and YYEKEE (reference sequence). The CDR3 has 13 residues. J lost 12 bases, V lost 4 bases, and 10 bases had no gene match. Full variable domain (missing parts from reference TRBV5-5 and TRBJ2-1): DAGVTQSPTHLIKTRGQQVTLRCSPISGHKSVSWYQQVLGQGPQFIFQYYEKEERGRGNFPDRFSARQFPNYSSELNVNALLLGDSALYLCASSVAGEAPQFFGPGTRLTVL.

The chain links TRBV11-2 to TRBJ2-1, with D possibly matching TRBD1 (5 bases). With 6 bases removed from V and 6 bases from J, the gap between germline ends came to 15 bases. Germline CDR1 SGHAT, CDR2 FQNNGV. The CDR3 contains 14 residues. CDR3 coding DNA: TGTGCCAGCAGGCGACAAACAGGTCCCAATGAGCAGTTCTTC. Protein product: CASRRQTGPNEQFF.

This chain connects TRBV7-2 to TRBJ1-5, with 10 bases aligning to TRBD1. Germline CDR1 SGHTA, CDR2 FQGNSA. This CDR3 comprises 16 residues. Trimming took 1 base from V and 4 from J; bases not matched to a gene: 4. The CDR3 reads CASSLGGTGVNQPQHF. The CDR3, as DNA: TGTGCCAGCAGCTTAGGGGGGACAGGGGTTAATCAGCCCCAGCATTTT.

This rearrangement joins TRBV7-8 to TRBJ2-7, with 13 bases lining up with TRBD2. This CDR3 spans 17 amino acids. Germline V gene sequence: CDR1 SGHVS, CDR2 FQNEAQ. Trimming removed 5 bases from V and 1 base from J; junction bases left unmatched: 8. In DNA form, the CDR3 reads TGTGCCAGCAGCCCACGGACTAGCGGGAGCAGTTCCTACGAGCAGTACTTC. Translated: CASSPRTSGSSSYEQYF.

The chain is built from TRBV19 and TRBJ2-5; 7 bases fit TRBD1. CDR1 is LNHDA, CDR2 SQIVND, per germline (reference sequence). The CDR3 length is 13 residues. The trim removed 2 bases at V and 10 bases at J, leaving 7 bases unmatched. CDR3 loop: CASSILGGEVQYF. Written as DNA, the CDR3 is TGTGCCAGTAGTATACTAGGGGGCGAGGTCCAGTACTTC.

The chain uses TRBV5-4 and TRBJ2-7; the match to TRBD2 covers 8 bases. Germline values: CDR1 SGHNT, CDR2 YYREEE (reference sequence). V dropped 4 bases and J dropped 4; count of bases not matched to a gene: 13. This CDR3 spans 16 amino acids. CDR3: CASSLLSSGRSYEQYF. CDR3 coding DNA: TGTGCCAGCAGCCTACTATCGAGCGGGAGATCTTACGAGCAGTACTTC.

V is TRBV28 and J is TRBJ2-7, with D possibly being TRBD2 (5 bases). This CDR3 has 14 amino acids. The V and J ends lost 5 bases and 0 bases respectively, with 11 bases between them. Germline CDR1 and CDR2: MDHEN and SYDVKM. The CDR3 protein is CASSGSGDSYEQYF. CDR3 bases: TGTGCCAGCAGTGGGAGTGGGGACTCCTACGAGCAGTACTTC.

V gene TRBV5-5 combines with J gene TRBJ2-1; D unclear. The CDR3 has 13 amino acids. With 0 bases removed from V and 5 bases from J, the gap between germline ends came to 6 bases. Germline V gene sequence: CDR1 SGHKS, CDR2 YYEKEE (reference sequence). CDR3 region: CASSLGANNEQFF. The DNA of the CDR3 is TGTGCCAGCAGCTTGGGGGCAAACAATGAGCAGTTCTTC.

This clone was recorded only once. This rearrangement joins TRBV25-1 to TRBJ2-1; 8 nucleotides match TRBD2. The CDR3 extends over 12 amino acids. Per germline, CDR1 MGHDK and CDR2 SYGVNS. The DNA of the CDR3 is TGTGTAAGCGGGAGCATCTACAATGAGCAGTTCTTC. Its translation: CVSGSIYNEQFF.